This T cell receptor (beta chain) was observed in a study of blood T cell repertoires in COVID-19. Study context: The analysed material was cDNA or gDNA that came from T cells, B-cell-depleted T cells, or PBMCs.

The CDR3 is 17 amino acids. The germline V gene encodes CDR1 SGHTA and CDR2 FQGNSA. Unmatched junction bases numbered 4, after V lost 1 base and J lost 0 bases. Authors' processing steps: Estimates of nucleated cell counts were drawn from the amplification of reference gene primers. Profiled with immunoSEQ multiplex PCR; TCRdb holds only in-frame clones, not every one. V and J calls and clone size are as listed in that table; D and trimming were resolved from the DNA. The data hold around 500,000 clones, with 70% to 90% observed a single time. Notes on this clone: The sample has other DNA sequences that encode this CDR3 too.

The sample taken for sequencing was peripheral blood. V is TRBV7-2 and J is TRBJ2-7; TRBD2 aligns across 12 bases. The origin of this receptor is a human donor in a cohort sampled during active COVID-19. This CDR3 is CASSLGLAGGSSYEQYF. CDR3 DNA: TGTGCCAGCAGCTTAGGCCTAGCGGGAGGGAGCTCCTACGAGCAGTACTTC.